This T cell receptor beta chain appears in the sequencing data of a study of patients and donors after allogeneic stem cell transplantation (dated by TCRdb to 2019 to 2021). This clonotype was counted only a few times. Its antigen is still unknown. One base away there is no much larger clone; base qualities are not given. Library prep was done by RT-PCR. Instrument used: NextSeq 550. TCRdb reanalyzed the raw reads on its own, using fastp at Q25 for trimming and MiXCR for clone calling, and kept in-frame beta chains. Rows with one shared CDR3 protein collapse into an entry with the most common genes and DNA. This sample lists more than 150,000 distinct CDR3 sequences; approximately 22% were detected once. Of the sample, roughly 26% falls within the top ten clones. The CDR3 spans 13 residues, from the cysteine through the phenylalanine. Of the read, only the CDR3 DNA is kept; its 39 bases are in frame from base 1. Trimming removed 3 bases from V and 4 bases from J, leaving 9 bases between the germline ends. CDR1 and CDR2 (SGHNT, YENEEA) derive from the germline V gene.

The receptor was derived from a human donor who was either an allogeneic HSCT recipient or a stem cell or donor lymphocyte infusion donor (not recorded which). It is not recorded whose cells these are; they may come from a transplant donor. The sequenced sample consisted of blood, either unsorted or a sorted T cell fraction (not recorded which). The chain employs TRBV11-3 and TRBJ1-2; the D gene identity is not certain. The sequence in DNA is TGTGCCAGCAGCTTCCACGGACCCTATGGCTACACCTTC. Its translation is CASSFHGPYGYTF. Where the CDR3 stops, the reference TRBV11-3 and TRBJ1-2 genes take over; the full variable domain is EAGVVQSPRYKIIEKKQPVAFWCNPISGHNTLYWYLQNLGQGPELLIRYENEEAVDDSQLPKDRFSAERLKGVDSTLKIQPAELGDSAVYLCASSFHGPYGYTFGSGTRLTVV.